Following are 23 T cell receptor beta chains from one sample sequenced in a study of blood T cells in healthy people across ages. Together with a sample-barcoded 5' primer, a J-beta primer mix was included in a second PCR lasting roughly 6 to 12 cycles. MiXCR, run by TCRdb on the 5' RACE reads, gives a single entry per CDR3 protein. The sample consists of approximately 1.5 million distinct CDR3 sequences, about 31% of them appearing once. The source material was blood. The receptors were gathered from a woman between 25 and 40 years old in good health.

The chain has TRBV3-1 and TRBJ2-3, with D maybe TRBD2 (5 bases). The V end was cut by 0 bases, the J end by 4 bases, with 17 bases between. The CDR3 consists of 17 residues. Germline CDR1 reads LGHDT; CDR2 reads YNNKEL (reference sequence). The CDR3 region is CASSQEGRAPEADTQYF. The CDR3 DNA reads TGTGCCAGCAGCCAAGAAGGGCGGGCCCCCGAAGCAGATACGCAGTATTTT.

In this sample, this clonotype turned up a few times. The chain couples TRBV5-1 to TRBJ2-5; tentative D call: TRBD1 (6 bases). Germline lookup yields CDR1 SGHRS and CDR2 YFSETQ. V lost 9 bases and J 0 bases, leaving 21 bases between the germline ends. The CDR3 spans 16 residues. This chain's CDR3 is CATLVDSSEYQETQYF. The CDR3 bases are TGCGCCACCCTGGTGGACAGTTCGGAGTACCAAGAGACCCAGTACTTC.

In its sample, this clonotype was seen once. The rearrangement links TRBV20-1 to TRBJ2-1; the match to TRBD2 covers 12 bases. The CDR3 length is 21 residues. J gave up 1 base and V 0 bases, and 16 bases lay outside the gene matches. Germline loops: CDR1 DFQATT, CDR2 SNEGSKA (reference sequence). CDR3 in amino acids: CSARDSGLAGGPGLSYNEQFF. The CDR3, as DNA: TGCAGTGCTAGAGATTCAGGGCTAGCGGGGGGGCCTGGTTTGTCCTACAATGAGCAGTTCTTC.

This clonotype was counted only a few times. The CDR3 protein is CASSLHPGGQRTDTQYF. Written as DNA, the CDR3 is TGTGCCAGCAGCCTCCACCCGGGGGGCCAACGCACAGATACGCAGTATTTT. The chain couples TRBV7-3 to TRBJ2-3; D might be TRBD2 (7 bases). Germline CDR1 SGHTA, CDR2 FQGTGA. The CDR3 contains 17 residues. Trimming removed 5 bases from V and 1 base from J, with 19 bases in between.

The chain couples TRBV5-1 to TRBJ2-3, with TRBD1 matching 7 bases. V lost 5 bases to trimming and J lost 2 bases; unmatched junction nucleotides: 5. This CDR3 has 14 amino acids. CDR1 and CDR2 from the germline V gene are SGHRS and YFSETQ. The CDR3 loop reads CASRAGTDTDTQYF. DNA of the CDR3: TGCGCCAGCAGAGCCGGGACAGACACAGATACGCAGTATTTT.

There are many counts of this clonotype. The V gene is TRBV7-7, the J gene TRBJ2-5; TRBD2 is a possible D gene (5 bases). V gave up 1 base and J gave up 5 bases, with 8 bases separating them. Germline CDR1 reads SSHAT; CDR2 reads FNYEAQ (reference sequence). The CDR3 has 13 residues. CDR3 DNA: TGTGCCAGCAGCTTAGGGGAGAGGGAGACCCAGTACTTC. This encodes CASSLGERETQYF.

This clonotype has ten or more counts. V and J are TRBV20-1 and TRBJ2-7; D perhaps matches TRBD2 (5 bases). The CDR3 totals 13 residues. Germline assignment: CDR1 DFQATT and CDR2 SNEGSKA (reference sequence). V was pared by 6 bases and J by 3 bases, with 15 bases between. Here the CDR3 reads CSALEEAYYEQYF. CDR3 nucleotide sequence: TGCAGTGCCCTGGAGGAGGCGTACTACGAGCAGTACTTC.

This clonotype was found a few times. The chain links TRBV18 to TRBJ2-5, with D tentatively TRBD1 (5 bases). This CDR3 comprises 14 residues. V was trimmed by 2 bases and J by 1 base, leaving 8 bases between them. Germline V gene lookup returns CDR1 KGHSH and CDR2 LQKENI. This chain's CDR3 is CASSPGAIQETQYF. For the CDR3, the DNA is TGTGCCAGCTCACCAGGGGCTATCCAAGAGACCCAGTACTTC.

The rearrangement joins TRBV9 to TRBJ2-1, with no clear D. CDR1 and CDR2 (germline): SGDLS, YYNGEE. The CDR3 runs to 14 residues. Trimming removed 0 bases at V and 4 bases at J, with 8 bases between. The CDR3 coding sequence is TGTGCCAGCAGCGTAGCTACTGAATACAATGAGCAGTTCTTC. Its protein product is CASSVATEYNEQFF.

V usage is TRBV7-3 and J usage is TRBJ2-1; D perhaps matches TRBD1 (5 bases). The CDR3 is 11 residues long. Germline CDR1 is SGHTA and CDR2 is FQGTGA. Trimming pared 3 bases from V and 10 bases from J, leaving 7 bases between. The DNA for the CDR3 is TGTGCCAGCAGCTTCTACAGGGAGCAGTTCTTC. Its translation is CASSFYREQFF.

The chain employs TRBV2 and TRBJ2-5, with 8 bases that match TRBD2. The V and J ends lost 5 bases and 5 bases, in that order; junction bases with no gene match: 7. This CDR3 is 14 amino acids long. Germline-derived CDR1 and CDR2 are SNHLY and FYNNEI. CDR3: CASSSTAGVETQYF. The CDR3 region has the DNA TGTGCCAGCAGTTCGACAGCGGGAGTGGAGACCCAGTACTTC.

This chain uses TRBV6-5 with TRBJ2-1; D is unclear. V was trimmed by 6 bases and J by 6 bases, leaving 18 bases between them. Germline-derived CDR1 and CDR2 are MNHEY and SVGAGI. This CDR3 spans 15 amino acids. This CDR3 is CASRPQAISTNEQFF. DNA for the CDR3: TGTGCCAGCAGACCTCAGGCCATTTCTACCAATGAGCAGTTCTTC.

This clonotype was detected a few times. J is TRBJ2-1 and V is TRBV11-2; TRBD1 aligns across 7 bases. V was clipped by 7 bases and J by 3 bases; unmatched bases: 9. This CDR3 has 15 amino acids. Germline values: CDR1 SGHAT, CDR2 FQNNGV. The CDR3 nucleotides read TGTGCCAGCACCGCCGGGACAGCGTTCTACAATGAGCAGTTCTTC. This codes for CASTAGTAFYNEQFF.

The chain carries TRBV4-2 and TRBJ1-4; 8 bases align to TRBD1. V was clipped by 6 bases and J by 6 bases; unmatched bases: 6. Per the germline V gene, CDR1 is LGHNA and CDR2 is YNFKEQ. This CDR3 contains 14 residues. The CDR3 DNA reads TGTGCCAGCAGACCAGGGGGCGAGGATGAAAAACTGTTTTTT. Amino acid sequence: CASRPGGEDEKLFF.

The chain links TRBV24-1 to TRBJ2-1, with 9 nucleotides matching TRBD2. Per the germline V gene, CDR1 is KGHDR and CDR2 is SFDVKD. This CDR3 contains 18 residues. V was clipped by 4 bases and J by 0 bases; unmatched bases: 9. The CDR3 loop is CATSDLTSGQSSYNEQFF. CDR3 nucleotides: TGTGCCACCAGTGACTTGACTAGCGGCCAAAGCTCCTACAATGAGCAGTTCTTC.

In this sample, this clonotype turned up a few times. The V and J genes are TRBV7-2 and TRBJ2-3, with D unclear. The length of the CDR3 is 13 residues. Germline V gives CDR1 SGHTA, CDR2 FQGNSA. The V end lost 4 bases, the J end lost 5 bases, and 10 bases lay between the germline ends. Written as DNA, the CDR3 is TGTGCCAGCAGCTCCGCCGGCGGAGATACGCAGTATTTT. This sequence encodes CASSSAGGDTQYF.

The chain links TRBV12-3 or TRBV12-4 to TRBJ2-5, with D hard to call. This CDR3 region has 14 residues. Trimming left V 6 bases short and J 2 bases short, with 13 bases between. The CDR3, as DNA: TGTGCCAGCAGCAGAATCCCCTCGCAAGAGACCCAGTACTTC. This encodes CASSRIPSQETQYF.

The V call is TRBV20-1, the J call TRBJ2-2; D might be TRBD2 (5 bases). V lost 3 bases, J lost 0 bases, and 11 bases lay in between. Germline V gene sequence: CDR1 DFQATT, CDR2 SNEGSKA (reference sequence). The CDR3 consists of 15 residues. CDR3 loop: CSASDYITNTGELFF. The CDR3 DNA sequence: TGCAGTGCTAGTGACTACATAACGAACACCGGGGAGCTGTTTTTT.

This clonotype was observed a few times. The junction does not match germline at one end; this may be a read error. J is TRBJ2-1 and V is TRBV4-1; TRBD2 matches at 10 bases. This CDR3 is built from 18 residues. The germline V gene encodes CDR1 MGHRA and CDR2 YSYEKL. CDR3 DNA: TGCGCCAGCAGCCAAGATAGGACTAGCGGACCTTTCTACAATGAGCGGTTCTTC. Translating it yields CASSQDRTSGPFYNERFF.

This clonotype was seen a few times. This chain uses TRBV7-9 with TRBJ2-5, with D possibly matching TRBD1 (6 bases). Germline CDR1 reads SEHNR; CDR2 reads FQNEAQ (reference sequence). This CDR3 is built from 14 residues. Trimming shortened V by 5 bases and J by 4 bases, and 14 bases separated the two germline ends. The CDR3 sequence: CASSTDIGGETQYF. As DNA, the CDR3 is TGTGCCAGCAGCACGGATATAGGGGGAGAGACCCAGTACTTC.

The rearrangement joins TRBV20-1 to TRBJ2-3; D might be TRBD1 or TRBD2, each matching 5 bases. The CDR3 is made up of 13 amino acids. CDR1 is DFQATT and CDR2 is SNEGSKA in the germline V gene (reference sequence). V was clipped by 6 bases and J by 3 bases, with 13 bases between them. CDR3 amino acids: CSAHRGATDTQYF. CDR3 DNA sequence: TGCAGTGCGCACCGAGGGGCAACAGATACGCAGTATTTT.

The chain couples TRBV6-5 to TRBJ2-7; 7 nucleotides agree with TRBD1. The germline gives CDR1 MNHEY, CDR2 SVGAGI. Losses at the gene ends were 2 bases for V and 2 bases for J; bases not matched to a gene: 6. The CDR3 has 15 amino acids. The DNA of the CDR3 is TGTGCCAGCAGTTACGGTCCGGGACAGACCTACGAGCAGTACTTC. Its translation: CASSYGPGQTYEQYF.

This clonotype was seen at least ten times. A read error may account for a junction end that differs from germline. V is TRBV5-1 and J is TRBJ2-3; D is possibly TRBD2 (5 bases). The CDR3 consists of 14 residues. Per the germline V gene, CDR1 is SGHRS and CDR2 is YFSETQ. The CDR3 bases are TGTGCCAGCAGCTTAGGGCGGGGCACAGATACGCAGTATTTT. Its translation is CASSLGRGTDTQYF.